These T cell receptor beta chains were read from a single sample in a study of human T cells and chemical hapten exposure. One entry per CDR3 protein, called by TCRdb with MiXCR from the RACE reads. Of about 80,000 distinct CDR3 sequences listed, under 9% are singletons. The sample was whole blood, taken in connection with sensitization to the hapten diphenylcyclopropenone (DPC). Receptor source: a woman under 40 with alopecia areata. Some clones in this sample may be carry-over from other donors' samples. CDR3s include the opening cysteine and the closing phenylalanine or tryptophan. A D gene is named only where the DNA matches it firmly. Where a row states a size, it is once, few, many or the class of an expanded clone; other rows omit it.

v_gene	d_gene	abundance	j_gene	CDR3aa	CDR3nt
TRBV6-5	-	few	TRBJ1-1	CASRWDTEAFF	TGTGCCAGTCGCTGGGATACTGAAGCTTTCTTT
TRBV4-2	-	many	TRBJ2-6	CASSQVGLYGANVLTF	TGTGCCAGCAGCCAAGTAGGGTTATATGGGGCCAACGTCCTGACTTTC
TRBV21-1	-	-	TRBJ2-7	CATSRGGTYEQYF	TGTGCCACCAGTCGGGGCGGTACCTACGAGCAGTACTTC
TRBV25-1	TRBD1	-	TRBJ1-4	CASTKPGQGEEKLFF	TGTGCCAGCACTAAACCGGGACAGGGAGAGGAAAAACTGTTTTTT
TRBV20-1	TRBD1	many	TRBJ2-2	CSARGGTGATTGELFF	TGCAGTGCTAGGGGGGGGACAGGGGCTACCACCGGGGAGCTGTTTTTT
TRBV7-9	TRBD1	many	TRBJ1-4	CASSSHSQGGKLFF	TGTGCCAGCAGCTCCCACAGCCAGGGGGGAAAACTGTTTTTT
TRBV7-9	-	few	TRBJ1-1	CASSFQGASTEAFF	TGTGCCAGCAGCTTTCAGGGCGCGAGTACTGAAGCTTTCTTT
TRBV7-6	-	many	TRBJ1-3	CASSLTAGPTTSGNTIYF	TGTGCCAGCAGCCTAACGGCAGGGCCTACAACCTCTGGAAACACCATATATTTT
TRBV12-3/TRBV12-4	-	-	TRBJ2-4	CASSPGQAKNIQYF	TGTGCCAGCAGCCCTGGACAGGCCAAAAACATTCAGTACTTC
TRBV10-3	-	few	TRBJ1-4	CAISESAGRVGEKLFF	TGTGCCATCAGTGAGTCGGCAGGAAGAGTTGGAGAAAAACTGTTTTTT
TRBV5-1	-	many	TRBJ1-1	CASRPSLANTEAFF	TGCGCCAGCAGGCCCAGCCTAGCGAACACTGAAGCTTTCTTT
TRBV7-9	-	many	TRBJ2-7	CASSPPGHPYEQYF	TGTGCCAGCAGTCCCCCGGGACACCCCTACGAGCAGTACTTC
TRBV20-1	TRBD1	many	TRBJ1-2	CSAQEGTDGYTF	TGCAGTGCTCAGGAAGGGACAGATGGCTACACCTTC
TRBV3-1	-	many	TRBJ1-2	CASTRDGNYGYTF	TGTGCCTCCACCCGAGACGGGAACTATGGCTACACCTTC
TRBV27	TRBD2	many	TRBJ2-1	CASSLERGPGTSESVKRNEQFF	TGTGCCAGCAGTTTAGAGAGGGGACCCGGGACTAGCGAGTCGGTAAAGAGGAATGAGCAGTTCTTC
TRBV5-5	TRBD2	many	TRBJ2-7	CASRPPPGGLTYEQYF	TGTGCCAGCAGGCCGCCGCCGGGGGGACTTACCTACGAGCAGTACTTC
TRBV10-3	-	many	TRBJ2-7	CAISGSDRNPYEQYF	TGTGCCATCAGTGGATCCGACAGGAACCCCTACGAGCAGTACTTC
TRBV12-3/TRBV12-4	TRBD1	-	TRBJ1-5	CASSFGDRECQPQHF	TGTGCCAGCAGTTTCGGTGACAGGGAGTGTCAGCCCCAGCATTTT
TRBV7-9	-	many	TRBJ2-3	CASSLGAQQRKSTDTQYF	TGTGCCAGCAGCTTAGGAGCCCAGCAAAGGAAAAGCACAGATACGCAGTATTTT
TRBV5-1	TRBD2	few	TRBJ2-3	CASSRGLALSMIRGETSTDTQYF	TGCGCCAGCAGCCGCGGACTAGCGCTCTCAATGATACGGGGGGAGACTAGCACAGATACGCAGTATTTT
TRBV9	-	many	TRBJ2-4	CASSAGVFGNQNIQYF	TGTGCCAGCAGCGCAGGGGTTTTCGGGAACCAAAACATTCAGTACTTC
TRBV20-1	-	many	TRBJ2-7	CSARDPVSYEQYF	TGCAGTGCTAGAGATCCAGTGTCCTACGAGCAGTACTTC
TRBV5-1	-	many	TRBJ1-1	CASSLVRSTEAFF	TGCGCCAGCAGCTTGGTCAGGAGCACTGAAGCTTTCTTT
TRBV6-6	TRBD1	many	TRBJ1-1	CASSFGQGYTEAFF	TGTGCCAGCAGTTTCGGACAGGGGTACACTGAAGCTTTCTTT
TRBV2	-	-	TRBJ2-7	CASRAVSYEQYF	TGTGCCAGCAGGGCAGTTTCCTACGAGCAGTACTTC
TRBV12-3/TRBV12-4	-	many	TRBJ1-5	CASSLFRDTNQPQHF	TGTGCCAGCAGTTTGTTCCGGGACACTAATCAGCCCCAGCATTTT
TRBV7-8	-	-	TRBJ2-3	CASSPSRGRTQYF	TGTGCCAGCAGCCCATCCCGGGGACGGACGCAGTATTTT
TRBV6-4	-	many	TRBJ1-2	CASSDSSEGVYGYTF	TGTGCCAGCAGTGACTCGTCCGAGGGGGTCTATGGCTACACCTTC
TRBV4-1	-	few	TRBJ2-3	CASSQDPGEGTDTQYF	TGCGCCAGCAGCCAAGATCCAGGGGAAGGCACAGATACGCAGTATTTT